The 5 T cell receptor beta chains in this list originate from one sample, sequenced in a study of vaccination effects on CD4 cells after COVID-19. No cognate antigen is known for these TCRs. Subsequent to 10 days of culture, CD4+ T cells were isolated. Two doses of either BNT162b2 or mRNA-1273 were given to each participant. Assay: immunoSEQ multiplex PCR; the TCRdb copy retains only in-frame clones and omits some. The data show roughly 41,000 clones, with around two thirds seen just once and about 7.7% held by the top ten. The sequences come from CD4+ T cells from PBMCs cultured without peptide, collected after COVID-19 vaccination. The receptors derive from a human donor who received a COVID-19 vaccine.

This chain's CDR3 is CASSQGQGKETQYF. Written as DNA, the CDR3 is TGCGCCAGCAGCCAGGGCCAGGGAAAGGAGACCCAGTACTTC. The chain is built from TRBV4-1 and TRBJ2-5; D may be TRBD1 (5 bases). The CDR3 is 14 residues long. Trimming took 3 bases from V and 5 from J, leaving 13 bases between them. In germline, CDR1 is MGHRA, CDR2 YSYEKL.

This clone turned up a few times. The chain uses TRBV6-1 and TRBJ2-2, with 7 bases fitting TRBD2. The V gene end was trimmed by 1 base and the J gene end by 15 bases; junction bases not matched to a gene: 8. CDR1 MNHNS and CDR2 SASEGT come from the germline V gene. The length of the CDR3 is 13 residues. The CDR3 nucleotides read TGTGCCAGCAGTGAAGAATGGGGGGGTCTCGTGTTTTTT. This sequence encodes CASSEEWGGLVFF.

This clone showed up just a few times. CDR3 sequence: CASSSGNSNQPQHF. The CDR3 region has the DNA TGCGCCAGCAGTTCTGGGAATAGCAATCAGCCCCAGCATTTT. The genes are TRBV10-1 and TRBJ1-5, with D unresolved. Germline loops: CDR1 WNHNN, CDR2 SYGVQD (reference sequence). V was shortened by 5 bases and J by 0 bases, with 8 bases between the two germline ends. This CDR3 is built from 14 residues.

This chain uses TRBV12-3 or TRBV12-4 with TRBJ2-5; D is uncertain. V was clipped by 1 base and J by 5 bases, with 5 bases between them. The CDR3 runs to 12 residues. The CDR3 nucleotides are TGTGCCAGCAGTTTAGATTGGGAGACCCAGTACTTC. Its translation is CASSLDWETQYF.

In this sample, this clone turned up a few times. The CDR3 spells CASSLGVSGYGYTF. The CDR3 bases are TGTGCCAGCAGCTTAGGTGTATCGGGCTATGGCTACACCTTC. The chain uses TRBV13 and TRBJ1-2; D uncertain. This CDR3 has 14 residues. V lost 0 bases, J lost 4 bases, and 9 bases lay in between. Germline lookup yields CDR1 PRHDT and CDR2 FYEKMQ (reference sequence).